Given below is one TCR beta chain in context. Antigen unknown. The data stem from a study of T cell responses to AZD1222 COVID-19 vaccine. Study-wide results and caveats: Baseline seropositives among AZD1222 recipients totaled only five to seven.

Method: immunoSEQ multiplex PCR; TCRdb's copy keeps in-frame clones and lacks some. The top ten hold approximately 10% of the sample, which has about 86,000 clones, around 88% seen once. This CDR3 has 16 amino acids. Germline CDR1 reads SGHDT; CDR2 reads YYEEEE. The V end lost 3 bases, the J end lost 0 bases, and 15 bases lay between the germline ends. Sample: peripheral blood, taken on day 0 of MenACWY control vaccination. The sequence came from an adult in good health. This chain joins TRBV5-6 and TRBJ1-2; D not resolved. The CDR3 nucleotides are TGTGCCAGCAGCTCCTTCGTAGCCGAAACTAACTATGGCTACACCTTC. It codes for CASSSFVAETNYGYTF.